Below, one TCR beta chain is given with its context. This sample was taken from a study of blood T cell repertoires in COVID-19. Study-level information: From the United States, Italy and Spain came samples of acute and convalescent COVID-19. PBMCs, B-cell-depleted T cells, or T cells were the source of the cDNA or gDNA that made up the material.

As originally analysed: Reference gene primers were amplified, and this amplification served to estimate nucleated cell counts. Sequenced by immunoSEQ multiplex PCR; TCRdb stores in-frame clones only, minus some. D and trimming come from the DNA, and the V and J calls and clone size come from that table. The sample includes about 70,000 clones, approximately 80% of them seen just once. The CDR3 runs 17 residues. Germline CDR1 KGHSH, CDR2 LQKENI. Trimming cost V 0 bases and J 2 bases; bases outside gene matches: 9. Sequences were obtained from peripheral blood. The receptor comes from a human donor in a cohort sampled during active COVID-19. The rearrangement uses TRBV18 and TRBJ2-7, with 8 bases identical to TRBD1. The CDR3 is CASSPPGWETGAYEQYF. The CDR3 nucleotides read TGTGCCAGCTCACCACCGGGGTGGGAGACAGGGGCCTACGAGCAGTACTTC.